These 9 T cell receptor beta chains came from one sample sequenced in a study of tumor-infiltrating lymphocytes in primary liver carcinoma. The input was roughly 0.5 ug total RNA; TCR beta cDNA was made from it with a constant-region primer. Libraries covering TCR beta were generated through three nested multiplex PCR rounds (using a slightly modified ARM-PCR). TRBV1-TRBV30 forward primers and a C-beta reverse primer were used in the first two PCR rounds, which each ran for approximately 11 cycles. A single record per CDR3 protein comes from TCRdb applying MiXCR to the multiplex PCR reads. The table lists about 120,000 distinct CDR3 sequences, roughly 75% of them singletons, with 8% to 9% in the top ten. Co-extraction yielded RNA and DNA from around 20-30 mg of unsorted bulk tissue. Sequencing input: tumor-adjacent normal liver tissue. The source is a woman aged 60 to 75 with primary liver carcinoma and hepatitis B virus infection.

Regarding this clonotype: Germline is not matched at one junction end, which may reflect a read error. This sequence joins TRBV28 and TRBJ2-1; 7 bases line up with TRBD2. From germline, CDR1 is MDHEN and CDR2 SYDVKM. The CDR3 extends over 17 amino acids. CDR3 sequence reads: CASSHGKSSGAYNEQFF. The DNA of the CDR3 is TGTGCAAGCAGTCATGGTAAGTCTAGCGGAGCCTACAATGAGCAGTTCTTC.

V usage is TRBV4-1 and J usage is TRBJ1-5; D ambiguous. The assigned J gene may be wrong: the sequence end matches TRBJ2-3 better. Germline V gene lookup returns CDR1 MGHRA and CDR2 YSYEKL. There are 13 residues in the CDR3. The CDR3 DNA reads TGCGCCAGCAGCCACGGCCAGAATCGGCCCCAGTATTTT. It yields the protein CASSHGQNRPQYF.

This clonotype showed up many times. The chain couples TRBV28 to TRBJ2-3; D may be TRBD1 (5 bases). Germline V gives CDR1 MDHEN, CDR2 SYDVKM. Trimming stripped 4 bases from V and 4 bases from J, with 9 bases between. This CDR3 contains 13 residues. The CDR3 bases are TGTGCCAGCAGTTGGGGCAGCGCAGATACGCAGTATTTT. It translates to CASSWGSADTQYF.

The rearrangement links TRBV6-1 to TRBJ1-6; tentative D call: TRBD1 (5 bases). Germline CDR1 reads MNHNS; CDR2 reads SASEGT. The CDR3 runs 17 residues. V was shortened by 4 bases and J by 8 bases, with 21 bases between the two germline ends. The CDR3 protein is CASSAGRGPGTDSPLHF. The CDR3 bases are TGTGCCAGCAGTGCGGGTCGAGGGCCGGGGACCGATTCACCCCTCCACTTT.

J is TRBJ1-5 and V is TRBV7-8; no firm D call. V lost 11 bases and J 4 bases, leaving 18 bases between the germline ends. This CDR3 comprises 14 residues. Germline assignment: CDR1 SGHVS and CDR2 FQNEAQ. The CDR3: CAYSLALGNQPQHF. The CDR3 DNA sequence: TGTGCCTACAGCTTAGCGCTCGGGAATCAGCCCCAGCATTTT.

In the case of this clonotype: This may be a read error, as it is one base from a much larger clone. This chain links TRBV5-1 with TRBJ2-1; unclear D gene. Looked up from germline, CDR1 is SGHRS and CDR2 is YFSETQ. This CDR3 has 12 residues. The CDR3 nucleotides read TGCGCCTGCAGCCGCCAGGACAATGAGCAGTTCTTC. The encoded protein is CACSRQDNEQFF. The full variable domain, rest sourced from reference TRBV5-1 and TRBJ2-1, is KAGVTQTPRYLIKTRGQQVTLSCSPISGHRSVSWYQQTPGQGLQFLFEYFSETQRNKGNFPGRFSGRQFSNSRSEMNVSTLELGDSALYLCACSRQDNEQFFGPGTRLTVL.

In regard to this clonotype: The junction differs from germline at one of its ends, possibly a read error. The chain is built from TRBV29-1 and TRBJ2-2; D possibly corresponds to TRBD2 (5 bases). CDR3 length: 14 amino acids. Germline CDR1 and CDR2: SQVTM and ANQGSEA. The CDR3 DNA follows: TGCAGCGCATCGGCGTCCTTGAACACCGGGGAGCTGTTCTTT. It is translated as CSASASLNTGELFF.

This clonotype was observed a single time. Sequence at one end of the junction differs from germline and may be a read error. J is TRBJ1-3 and V is TRBV12-3 or TRBV12-4; TRBD1 might be the D (6 bases). The CDR3 totals 12 residues. CDR3 region: CANSTQGNTIHF. In nucleotides, the CDR3 is TGTGCCAACAGTACACAGGGAAACACCATACATTTT.

A word on this clonotype: Germline is not matched at one junction end, which may reflect a read error. The chain carries TRBV5-5 and TRBJ2-3; D is possibly TRBD2 (6 bases). The CDR3 is 15 residues long. Germline CDR1 and CDR2: SGHKS and YYEKEE (reference sequence). This chain's CDR3 is CTSSARGIGTDTQYF. In DNA, the CDR3 is TGTACCAGCAGCGCGCGGGGCATAGGCACAGATACACAGTATTTT.